This T cell receptor (beta chain) was captured in a study of response to subunit inactivated influenza vaccine. Study findings and constraints: Authors suggested each seasonal influenza vaccination recruits few new T cells.

Each CDR3 protein gets one entry after TCRdb re-called the RT-PCR reads with MiXCR. The sample has about 570,000 distinct CDR3 sequences, about 11% seen once. This CDR3 region has 15 residues. With 1 base removed from V and 6 bases from J, the gap between germline ends came to 16 bases. Germline V gene sequence: CDR1 SGHRS, CDR2 YFSETQ. With respect to this clonotype: Its specificity is not known.

These data were also reused for a study on T cells expressing NK-cell markers. That paper states: TCR beta cDNA was generated via 5'RACE template switching incorporating UMIs.

This TCR was sampled from a man aged 50-59 years who received an inactivated influenza vaccine. The gene calls are TRBV5-1 and TRBJ1-1; D is perhaps TRBD1 (6 bases). This specimen was PBMCs from blood, taken on the day of vaccination. The chain's CDR3 is CASSLPQGGIAEAFF. The CDR3 DNA reads as TGCGCCAGCAGCTTGCCACAGGGCGGAATAGCTGAAGCTTTCTTT.